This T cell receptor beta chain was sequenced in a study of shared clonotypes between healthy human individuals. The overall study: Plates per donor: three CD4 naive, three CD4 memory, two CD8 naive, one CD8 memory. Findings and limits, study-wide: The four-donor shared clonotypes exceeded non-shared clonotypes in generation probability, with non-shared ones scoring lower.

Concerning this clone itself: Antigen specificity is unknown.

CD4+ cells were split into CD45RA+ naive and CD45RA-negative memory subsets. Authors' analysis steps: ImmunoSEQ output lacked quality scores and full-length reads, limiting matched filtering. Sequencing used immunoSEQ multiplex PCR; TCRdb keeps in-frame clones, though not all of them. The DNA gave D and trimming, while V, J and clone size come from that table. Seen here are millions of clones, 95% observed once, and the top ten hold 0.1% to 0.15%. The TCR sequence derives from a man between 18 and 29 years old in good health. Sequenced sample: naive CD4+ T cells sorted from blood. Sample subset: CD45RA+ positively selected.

The CDR3 loop is CASSATGVHQPQHF. The CDR3 DNA reads TGTGCCAGCAGTGCTACAGGGGTCCATCAGCCCCAGCATTTT. The chain couples TRBV6-5 to TRBJ1-5; 7 bases are a match to TRBD1. CDR1 and CDR2 from the germline V gene are MNHEY and SVGAGI. The length of the CDR3 is 14 residues. J was trimmed by 5 bases and V by 5 bases; bases with no gene match: 6.